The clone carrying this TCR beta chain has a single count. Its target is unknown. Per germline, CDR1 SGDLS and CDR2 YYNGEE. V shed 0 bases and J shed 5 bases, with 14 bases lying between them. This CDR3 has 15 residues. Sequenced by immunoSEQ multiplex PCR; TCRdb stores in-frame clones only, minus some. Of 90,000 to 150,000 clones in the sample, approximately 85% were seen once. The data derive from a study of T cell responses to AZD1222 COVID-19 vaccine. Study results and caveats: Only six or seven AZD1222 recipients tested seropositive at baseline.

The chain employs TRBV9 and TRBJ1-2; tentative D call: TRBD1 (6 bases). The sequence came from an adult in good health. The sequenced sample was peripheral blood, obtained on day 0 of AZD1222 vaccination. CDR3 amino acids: CASSVVRRGRYGYTF. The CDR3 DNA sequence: TGTGCCAGCAGCGTAGTCCGACGGGGGCGGTATGGCTACACCTTC.